This T cell receptor (beta chain) was sequenced for a study of shared clonotypes between healthy human individuals. Study background: Each donor contributed plates that comprised three CD4 naive, three CD4 memory, two CD8 naive and one CD8 memory. Study-level points and caveats: Genetic and exposure-history diversity was limited by the small donor number.

The germline CDR1 and CDR2 sequences are SGHVS and FQNEAQ. There are 15 residues in the CDR3. Trimming cost V 5 bases and J 5 bases, with 18 bases left between them. For this clone: Antigen unknown.

The table came from immunoSEQ multiplex PCR; TCRdb's copy has only in-frame clones and leaves some out. The repertoire has some 95,000 clones, 60% to 75% of them found once; the top ten carry 50%. The chain combines TRBV7-8 with TRBJ2-5, with D tentatively TRBD2 (6 bases). The sequenced material came from memory CD8+ T cells sorted from blood. Subset meaning: CD45RO+ cells pooled with CCR7-negative TemRA cells. The receptor was isolated from a man younger than 45 in good health. In DNA form, the CDR3 reads TGTGCCAGCAGCCCGAGACTAGAGGAGGGTGAGACCCAGTACTTC. This gives the protein CASSPRLEEGETQYF.